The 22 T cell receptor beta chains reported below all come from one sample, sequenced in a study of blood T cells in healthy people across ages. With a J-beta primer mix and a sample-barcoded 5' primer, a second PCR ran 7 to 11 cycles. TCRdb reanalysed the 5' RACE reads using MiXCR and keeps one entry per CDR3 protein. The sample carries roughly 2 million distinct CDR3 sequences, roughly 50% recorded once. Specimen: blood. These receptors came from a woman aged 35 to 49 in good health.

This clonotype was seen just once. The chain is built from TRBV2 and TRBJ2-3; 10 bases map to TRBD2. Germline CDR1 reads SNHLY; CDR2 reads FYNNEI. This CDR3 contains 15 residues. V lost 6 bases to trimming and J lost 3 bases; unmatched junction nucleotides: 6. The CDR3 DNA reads TGTGCCAGCAGAGGACTAGCGGTTAGAACAGATACGCAGTATTTT. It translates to CASRGLAVRTDTQYF.

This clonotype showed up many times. CDR3 nucleotide sequence: TGCAGCGTTGAAGGGGCCACCAGCTCCTACAATGAGCAGTTCTTC. Translating it yields CSVEGATSSYNEQFF. V gene TRBV29-1 combines with J gene TRBJ2-1; D gene unclear. Between the trimmed V and J ends, which lost 1 base and 0 bases, there was a span of 10 bases. This CDR3 is built from 15 residues. Looked up from germline, CDR1 is SQVTM and CDR2 is ANQGSEA.

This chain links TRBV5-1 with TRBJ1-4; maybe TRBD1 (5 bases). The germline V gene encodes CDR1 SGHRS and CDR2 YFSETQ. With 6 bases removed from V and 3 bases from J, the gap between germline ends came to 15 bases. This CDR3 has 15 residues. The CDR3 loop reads CASNFEGTSNEKLFF. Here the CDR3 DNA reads TGCGCCAGCAACTTCGAGGGGACGTCTAATGAAAAACTGTTTTTT.

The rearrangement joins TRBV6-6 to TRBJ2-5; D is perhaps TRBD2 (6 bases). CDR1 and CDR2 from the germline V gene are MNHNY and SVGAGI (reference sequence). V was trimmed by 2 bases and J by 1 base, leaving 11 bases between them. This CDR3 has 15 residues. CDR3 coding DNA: TGTGCCAGCAGTTACCCATGGGGGGTCCAAGAGACCCAGTACTTC. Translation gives CASSYPWGVQETQYF.

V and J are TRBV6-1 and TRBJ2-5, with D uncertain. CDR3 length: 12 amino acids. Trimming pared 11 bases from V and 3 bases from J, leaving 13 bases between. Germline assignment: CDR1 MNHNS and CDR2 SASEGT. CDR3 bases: TGTGCCCTATTGCGTAGGGAAGAGACCCAGTACTTC. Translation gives CALLRREETQYF.

This CDR3 reads CASSYSTPTGANYGYTF. The CDR3 DNA is TGTGCCAGCAGTTACTCGACGCCGACAGGGGCTAACTATGGCTACACCTTC. The genes are TRBV6-5 and TRBJ1-2, with 8 bases aligning to TRBD1. Trimming cost V 0 bases and J 0 bases; bases outside gene matches: 6. CDR3 length: 17 amino acids. Per the germline V gene, CDR1 is MNHEY and CDR2 is SVGAGI.

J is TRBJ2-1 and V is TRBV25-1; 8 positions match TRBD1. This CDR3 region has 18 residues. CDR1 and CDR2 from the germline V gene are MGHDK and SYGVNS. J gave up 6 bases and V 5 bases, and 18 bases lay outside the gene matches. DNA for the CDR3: TGTGCCAGCAGTAGGGGCAGGGGGCTTCTTGGGTCTATCAATGAGCAGTTCTTC. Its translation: CASSRGRGLLGSINEQFF.

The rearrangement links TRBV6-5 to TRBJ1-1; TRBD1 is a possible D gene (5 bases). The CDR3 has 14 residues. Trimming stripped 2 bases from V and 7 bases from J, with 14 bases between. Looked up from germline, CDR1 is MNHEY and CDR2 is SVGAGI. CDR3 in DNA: TGTGCCAGCAGTTACAGGGACCCTTCGATTGAAGCTTTCTTT. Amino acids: CASSYRDPSIEAFF.

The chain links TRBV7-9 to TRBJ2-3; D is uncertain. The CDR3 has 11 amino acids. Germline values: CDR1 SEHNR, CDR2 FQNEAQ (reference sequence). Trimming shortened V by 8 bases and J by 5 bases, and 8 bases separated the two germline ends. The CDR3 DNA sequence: TGTGCCAGCCTTCTAGGAGATACGCAGTATTTT. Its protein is CASLLGDTQYF.

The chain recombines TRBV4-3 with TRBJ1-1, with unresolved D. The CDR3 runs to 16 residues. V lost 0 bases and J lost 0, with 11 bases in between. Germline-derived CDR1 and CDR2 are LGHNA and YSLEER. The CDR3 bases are TGCGCCAGCAGCCAAGATATAGGACCGCTGAACACTGAAGCTTTCTTT. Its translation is CASSQDIGPLNTEAFF.

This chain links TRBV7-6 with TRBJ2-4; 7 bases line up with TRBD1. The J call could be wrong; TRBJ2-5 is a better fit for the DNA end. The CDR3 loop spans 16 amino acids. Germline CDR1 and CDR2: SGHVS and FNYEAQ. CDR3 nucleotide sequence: TGTGCCAGCAGCTTAACGACGACAGGGATAGGAGAGACCCAGTACTTC. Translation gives CASSLTTTGIGETQYF.

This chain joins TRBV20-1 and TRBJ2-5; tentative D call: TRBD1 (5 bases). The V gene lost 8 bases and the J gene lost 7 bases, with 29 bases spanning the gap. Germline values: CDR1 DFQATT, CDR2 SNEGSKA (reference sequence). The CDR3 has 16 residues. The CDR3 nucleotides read TGCAGTTGTCACCCCTCAAACCAAGCAGGGCTGGGGACCCAGTACTTC. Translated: CSCHPSNQAGLGTQYF.

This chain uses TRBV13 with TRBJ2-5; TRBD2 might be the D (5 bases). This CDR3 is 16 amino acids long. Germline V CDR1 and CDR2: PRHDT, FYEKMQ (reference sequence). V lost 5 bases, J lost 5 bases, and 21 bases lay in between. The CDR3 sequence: CASSPTVVGRGETQYF. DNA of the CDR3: TGTGCCAGCAGCCCCACGGTGGTGGGCCGGGGTGAGACCCAGTACTTC.

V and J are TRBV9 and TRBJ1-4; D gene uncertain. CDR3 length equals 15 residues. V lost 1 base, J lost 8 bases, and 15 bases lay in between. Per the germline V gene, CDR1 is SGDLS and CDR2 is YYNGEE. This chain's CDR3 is CASSVSGSLREKLFF. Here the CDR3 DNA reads TGTGCCAGCAGCGTATCGGGGAGCTTGAGGGAAAAACTGTTTTTT.

The CDR3: CATRGLDRDDNEQFF. DNA for the CDR3: TGTGCCACCAGGGGCCTAGACAGGGATGACAATGAGCAGTTCTTC. The chain has TRBV24-1 and TRBJ2-1; the match to TRBD1 covers 7 bases. V was pared by 7 bases and J by 5 bases, with 10 bases of the junction left unmatched. The CDR3 is 15 residues long. Per germline, CDR1 KGHDR and CDR2 SFDVKD.

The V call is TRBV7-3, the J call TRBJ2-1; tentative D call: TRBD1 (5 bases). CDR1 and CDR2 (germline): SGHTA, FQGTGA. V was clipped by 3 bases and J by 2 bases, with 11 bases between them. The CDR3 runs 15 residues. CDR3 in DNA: TGTGCCAGCAGCTTCTCAGGGAATCCCTACAATGAGCAGTTCTTC. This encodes CASSFSGNPYNEQFF.

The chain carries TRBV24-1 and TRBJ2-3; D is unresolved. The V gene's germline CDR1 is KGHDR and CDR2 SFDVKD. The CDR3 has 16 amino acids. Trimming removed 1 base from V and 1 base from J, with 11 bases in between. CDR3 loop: CATSDLRSAGTDTQYF. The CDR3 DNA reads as TGTGCCACCAGTGATTTACGAAGCGCGGGCACAGATACGCAGTATTTT.

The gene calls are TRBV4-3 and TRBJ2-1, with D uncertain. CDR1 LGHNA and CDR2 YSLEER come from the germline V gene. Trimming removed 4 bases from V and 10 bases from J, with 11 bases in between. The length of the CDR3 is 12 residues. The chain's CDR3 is CASSRSKGEQFF. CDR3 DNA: TGCGCCAGCAGCCGTAGTAAGGGAGAGCAGTTCTTC.

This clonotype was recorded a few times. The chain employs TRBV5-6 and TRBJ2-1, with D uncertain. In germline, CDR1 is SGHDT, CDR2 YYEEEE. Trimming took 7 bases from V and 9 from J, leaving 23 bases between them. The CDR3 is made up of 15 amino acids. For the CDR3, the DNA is TGTGCCAGCCTCAGTTTGGATTCGGCCCTGTCTGAGCAGTTCTTC. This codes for CASLSLDSALSEQFF. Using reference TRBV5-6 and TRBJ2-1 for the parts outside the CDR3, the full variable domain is DAGVTQSPTHLIKTRGQQVTLRCSPKSGHDTVSWYQQALGQGPQFIFQYYEEEERQRGNFPDRFSGHQFPNYSSELNVNALLLGDSALYLCASLSLDSALSEQFFGPGTRLTVL.

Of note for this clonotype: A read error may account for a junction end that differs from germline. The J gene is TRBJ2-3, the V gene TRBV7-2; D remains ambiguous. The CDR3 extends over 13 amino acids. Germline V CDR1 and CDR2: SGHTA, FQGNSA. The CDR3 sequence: CASSVDGTDTRYF. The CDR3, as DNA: TGTGCCAGCAGCGTAGACGGCACAGATACGCGGTATTTT.

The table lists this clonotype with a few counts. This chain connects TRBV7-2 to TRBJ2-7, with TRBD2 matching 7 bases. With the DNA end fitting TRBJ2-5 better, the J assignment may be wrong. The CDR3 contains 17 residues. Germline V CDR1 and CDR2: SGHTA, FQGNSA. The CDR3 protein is CASSSVVSLRELGTQYF. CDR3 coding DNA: TGTGCCAGCAGCTCGGTGGTGTCTCTGCGGGAGCTCGGGACCCAGTACTTC.

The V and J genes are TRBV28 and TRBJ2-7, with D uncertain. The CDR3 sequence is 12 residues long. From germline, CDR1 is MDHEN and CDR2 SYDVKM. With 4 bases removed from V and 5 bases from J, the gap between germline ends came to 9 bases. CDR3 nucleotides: TGTGCCAGCAGTTCCCTCTCGCACGAGCAGTACTTC. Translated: CASSSLSHEQYF.